These 7 T cell receptor beta chains were all obtained from the same sample, sequenced in a study of T-cell reconstitution after alpha-beta-depleted transplantation in children. It was with unique molecular identifiers that the TCRbeta library was prepared. TCRdb re-called the PCR reads through MiXCR, storing one row per CDR3 protein. The sample has some 280,000 distinct CDR3 sequences, more than 9% seen once; the top ten hold over 9.5%. Material: PBMCs from the stem cell graft donor, obtained from the stem cell graft. All receptors come from a human donor who donated a stem cell graft to a child with SCID.

This clonotype was seen only a few times. The V gene is TRBV24-1, the J gene TRBJ1-5; no clear D. Trimming took 1 base from V and 5 from J, leaving 8 bases between them. CDR3 size: 14 residues. The germline gives CDR1 KGHDR, CDR2 SFDVKD. The CDR3 region is CATSDFNSHQPQHF. The CDR3 DNA follows: TGTGCCACCAGTGATTTCAACAGTCATCAGCCCCAGCATTTT.

The chain uses TRBV5-6 and TRBJ2-1, with D unclear. Germline CDR1 reads SGHDT; CDR2 reads YYEEEE. The CDR3 is 13 residues long. V lost 5 bases and J 5 bases, leaving 11 bases between the germline ends. The CDR3 reads CASSPGSHNEQFF. The DNA for the CDR3 is TGTGCCAGCAGTCCTGGTTCCCACAATGAGCAGTTCTTC.

This clonotype was found a few times. This chain joins TRBV7-2 and TRBJ2-1, with D perhaps matching TRBD1 or TRBD2 (5 bases each). The germline V gene encodes CDR1 SGHTA and CDR2 FQGNSA. The CDR3 has 14 amino acids. V gave up 1 base and J gave up 5 bases, with 9 bases separating them. The DNA of the CDR3 is TGTGCCAGCAGCTTAGTCGAGGGGAACAATGAGCAGTTCTTC. Translated: CASSLVEGNNEQFF.

This clonotype has a count of ten or more. CDR3 DNA sequence: TGTGCCAGCAGCTTAACCCAGACAACTTCGGGTCCCGGGGAGCTGTTTTTT. It encodes CASSLTQTTSGPGELFF. The rearrangement joins TRBV7-3 to TRBJ2-2; D is unresolved. This CDR3 is 17 amino acids long. V was trimmed by 0 bases and J by 6 bases, leaving 17 bases between them. Germline V gene sequence: CDR1 SGHTA, CDR2 FQGTGA.

This clonotype was picked up a small number of times. The genes are TRBV4-1 and TRBJ2-7; D may be TRBD2 (6 bases). The CDR3 covers 15 residues. The V gene lost 5 bases and the J gene lost 3 bases, with 17 bases spanning the gap. Germline-derived CDR1 and CDR2 are MGHRA and YSYEKL. CDR3 DNA sequence: TGCGCCAGCAGCGAAGGTAGGGGACTCCTCTACGAGCAGTACTTC. It yields the protein CASSEGRGLLYEQYF.

This clonotype was picked up a small number of times. V gene TRBV25-1 combines with J gene TRBJ2-3; D not certain. The CDR3 has 16 amino acids. Germline V gene lookup returns CDR1 MGHDK and CDR2 SYGVNS. Trimming stripped 1 base from V and 1 base from J, with 12 bases between. The CDR3 spells CASSESRQDGTDTQYF. CDR3 sequence (DNA): TGTGCCAGCAGTGAATCTCGCCAGGACGGCACAGATACGCAGTATTTT. The complete variable domain, with remaining parts taken from reference TRBV25-1 and TRBJ2-3, reads EADIYQTPRYLVIGTGKKITLECSQTMGHDKMYWYQQDPGMELHLIHYSYGVNSTEKGDLSSESTVSRIRTEHFPLTLESARPSHTSQYLCASSESRQDGTDTQYFGPGTRLTVL.

This chain joins TRBV5-1 and TRBJ2-5, with 9 positions matching TRBD2. The germline CDR1 and CDR2 sequences are SGHRS and YFSETQ. This CDR3 comprises 16 residues. After removal of 2 bases from V and 1 base from J, the junction contained 6 bases not matched to a gene. The DNA for the CDR3 is TGCGCCAGCAGCTTCGGTAGCGGGGGCCTCCAAGAGACCCAGTACTTC. It codes for CASSFGSGGLQETQYF.